One sample yielded the 32 T cell receptor beta chains listed below, sequenced in a study of CD8+ T cells in alopecia areata. Extraction of RNA preceded its reverse transcription into cDNA, which served as the sequencing template. The protocol was immunoSEQ multiplex PCR, while the TCRdb copy is restricted to in-frame clones and leaves out a portion. The top ten clones hold 1.5% to 2% of a sample with roughly 200,000 clones, roughly 63% of them seen once. Material: CD4+ T cells sorted from blood, obtained at week 0. Every receptor here comes from a human donor with alopecia areata.

The gene calls are TRBV5-1 and TRBJ1-2; 7 bases align to TRBD1. After removal of 4 bases from V and 6 bases from J, the junction contained 12 bases not matched to a gene. This CDR3 contains 15 residues. Per the germline V gene, CDR1 is SGHRS and CDR2 is YFSETQ. DNA for the CDR3: TGCGCCAGCAGCCCTAGACAGGGTGCTACGGATGGCTACACCTTC. Protein sequence: CASSPRQGATDGYTF.

The J gene is TRBJ2-2, the V gene TRBV4-3; the D gene is possibly TRBD2 (6 bases). The CDR3 runs 14 residues. Germline V gives CDR1 LGHNA, CDR2 YSLEER. Trimming removed 5 bases at V and 2 bases at J, with 9 bases between. The CDR3 loop is CASSGTGNTGELFF. CDR3 bases: TGCGCCAGCAGCGGGACTGGTAACACCGGGGAGCTGTTTTTT.

This clone was found a few times. J is TRBJ2-5 and V is TRBV29-1, with 7 bases matching TRBD1. Germline V CDR1 and CDR2: SQVTM, ANQGSEA. V shed 3 bases, J shed 5 bases, and the junction held 6 bases outside the gene matches. The CDR3 totals 13 residues. CDR3 loop: CSVEGTEVETQYF. The DNA for the CDR3 is TGCAGCGTTGAGGGGACAGAGGTGGAGACCCAGTACTTC.

In DNA form, the CDR3 reads TGTGCCTGGAGTGTACAATCGGAAGCTTTCTTT. It translates to CAWSVQSEAFF. The chain joins TRBV30 to TRBJ1-1; D not resolved. The CDR3 is 11 residues long. V gave up 0 bases and J gave up 8 bases, with 7 bases separating them. The germline gives CDR1 GTSNPN, CDR2 SVGIG (reference sequence).

This clone was seen more than once but under ten times. The V gene is TRBV7-9, the J gene TRBJ2-6, with no clear D. Trimming cost V 1 base and J 2 bases, with 12 bases left between them. The germline gives CDR1 SEHNR, CDR2 FQNEAQ (reference sequence). The CDR3 totals 17 residues. The CDR3, as DNA: TGTGCCAGCAGCTTAGATTCCTGGGCTGCTGGGGCCAACGTCCTGACTTTC. It specifies CASSLDSWAAGANVLTF. The full variable domain, rest sourced from reference TRBV7-9 and TRBJ2-6, is DTGVSQNPRHKITKRGQNVTFRCDPISEHNRLYWYRQTLGQGPEFLTYFQNEAQLEKSRLLSDRFSAERPKGSFSTLEIQRTEQGDSAMYLCASSLDSWAAGANVLTFGAGSRLTVL.

By sample share, this clone is medium-sized. The rearrangement uses TRBV4-3 and TRBJ2-5, with 7 positions matching TRBD1. After removal of 4 bases from V and 2 bases from J, the junction contained 10 bases not matched to a gene. The germline gives CDR1 LGHNA, CDR2 YSLEER. The CDR3 is 16 residues long. The CDR3 DNA reads TGCGCCAGCAGCCCAGTAAGGGGGACAGTACAAGAGACCCAGTACTTC. Amino acids: CASSPVRGTVQETQYF.

Regarding this clone: The sample holds other DNA sequences that translate to the same CDR3. V is TRBV2 and J is TRBJ2-4; D tentatively reads TRBD1 or TRBD2 (6 bases each). CDR1 and CDR2 (germline): SNHLY, FYNNEI. This CDR3 contains 14 residues. V was clipped by 6 bases and J by 2 bases, with 11 bases between them. Written as DNA, the CDR3 is TGTGCCAGCAGCGGGGGCGGCCCCAAAAACATTCAGTACTTC. Protein sequence: CASSGGGPKNIQYF.

The chain couples TRBV9 to TRBJ1-6; 8 nucleotides line up with TRBD1. The CDR3 sequence is 14 residues long. The junction had 8 bases not matched to a gene; V was cut back by 5 bases and J by 10 bases. Per germline, CDR1 SGDLS and CDR2 YYNGEE. The CDR3, as DNA: TGTGCCAGCAGTTTTCACAGGGGGGGGTCACCCCTCCACTTT. It is translated as CASSFHRGGSPLHF.

The sample holds a few counts of this clone. This sequence joins TRBV28 and TRBJ2-7; D unclear. Deletions cut 7 bases from V and 4 bases from J, with 8 bases between. This CDR3 contains 11 residues. Germline loops: CDR1 MDHEN, CDR2 SYDVKM. CDR3 in DNA: TGTGCCAGCACGGGCCGGTACGAGCAGTACTTC. It encodes CASTGRYEQYF. Drawing the rest from reference TRBV28 and TRBJ2-7, the complete variable domain is DVKVTQSSRYLVKRTGEKVFLECVQDMDHENMFWYRQDPGLGLRLIYFSYDVKMKEKGDIPEGYSVSREKKERFSLILESASTNQTSMYLCASTGRYEQYFGPGTRLTVT.

The chain carries TRBV29-1 and TRBJ2-5, with D tentatively TRBD1 (5 bases). This CDR3 is 12 amino acids long. Per germline, CDR1 SQVTM and CDR2 ANQGSEA. Trimming stripped 3 bases from V and 5 bases from J, with 10 bases between. The CDR3 reads CSVDLKGETQYF. The CDR3, as DNA: TGCAGCGTTGATCTTAAGGGGGAGACCCAGTACTTC.

This clone showed up just a few times. The rearrangement joins TRBV7-2 to TRBJ2-7; D is ambiguous. This CDR3 comprises 15 residues. Germline V gene sequence: CDR1 SGHTA, CDR2 FQGNSA. The V gene lost 4 bases and the J gene lost 0 bases, with 13 bases spanning the gap. The CDR3 nucleotides are TGTGCCAGCAGCTACGGGCGGAGAAGCTCCTACGAGCAGTACTTC. It translates to CASSYGRRSSYEQYF.

The chain recombines TRBV4-2 with TRBJ2-1; 12 positions match TRBD2. The V segment lost 1 base and the J segment 3 bases; nucleotides outside the gene matches: 7. CDR3 size: 18 residues. In germline, CDR1 is LGHNA, CDR2 YNFKEQ. CDR3 sequence reads: CASSQGLTSGGIYNEQFF. CDR3 in DNA: TGTGCCAGCAGCCAAGGATTAACTAGCGGGGGGATCTACAATGAGCAGTTCTTC.

This chain joins TRBV30 and TRBJ2-3; the D gene is possibly TRBD2 (6 bases). The ends were cut back, 4 bases at V and 8 bases at J, with 10 bases in the middle. Per the germline V gene, CDR1 is GTSNPN and CDR2 is SVGIG (reference sequence). This CDR3 contains 11 residues. CDR3 nucleotides: TGTGCCTGGACGGAGGAGGGTACGCAGTATTTT. Translation: CAWTEEGTQYF.

The V and J genes are TRBV9 and TRBJ1-2; 7 bases map to TRBD1. There are 11 residues in the CDR3. From germline, CDR1 is SGDLS and CDR2 YYNGEE. With 6 bases clipped from V and 8 bases from J, the junction kept 4 bases outside the gene matches. In DNA form, the CDR3 reads TGTGCCAGCATGACAGGGACGGGCTACACCTTC. The encoded protein is CASMTGTGYTF.

V usage is TRBV4-3 and J usage is TRBJ2-5, with 8 bases matching TRBD1. This CDR3 contains 15 residues. Germline values: CDR1 LGHNA, CDR2 YSLEER. Trimming cost V 4 bases and J 5 bases; bases outside gene matches: 9. DNA of the CDR3: TGCGCCAGCAGCCCCTCGACAGGGGTTCTGGAGACCCAGTACTTC. This sequence encodes CASSPSTGVLETQYF.

The chain combines TRBV1 with TRBJ1-2. TRBV1 is assigned pseudogene status. The CDR3 is 13 amino acids. This chain's CDR3 is CTSSPGLLYGYTF. CDR3 coding DNA: TGCACCAGCAGCCCCGGACTACTCTATGGCTACACCTTC.

V is TRBV2 and J is TRBJ1-2; D possibly corresponds to TRBD1 (5 bases). The CDR3 extends over 14 amino acids. With 1 base removed from V and 6 bases from J, the gap between germline ends came to 12 bases. Germline V gene lookup returns CDR1 SNHLY and CDR2 FYNNEI. The CDR3 reads CASSEGGGGHGYTF. CDR3 nucleotides: TGTGCCAGCAGTGAAGGCGGGGGAGGTCATGGCTACACCTTC.

The rearrangement joins TRBV7-3 to TRBJ2-3; D remains ambiguous. The CDR3 consists of 12 residues. The ends were cut back, 4 bases at V and 4 bases at J, with 6 bases in the middle. Germline V gene sequence: CDR1 SGHTA, CDR2 FQGTGA. This chain's CDR3 is CASSSGADTQYF. The CDR3 nucleotides read TGTGCCAGCAGCTCGGGTGCAGATACGCAGTATTTT.

The CDR3 spells CAWSVWAETYGYTF. CDR3 bases: TGTGCCTGGAGTGTCTGGGCCGAGACCTATGGCTACACCTTC. The chain has TRBV30 and TRBJ1-2, with D hard to call. This CDR3 has 14 amino acids. CDR1 and CDR2 from the germline V gene are GTSNPN and SVGIG (reference sequence). Trimming removed 0 bases from V and 4 bases from J, with 12 bases in between.

The chain carries TRBV6-5 and TRBJ2-4; D uncertain. Germline V lookup: CDR1 MNHEY, CDR2 SVGAGI. The CDR3 contains 15 residues. Trimming cost V 6 bases and J 1 base, with 13 bases left between them. CDR3 amino acids: CASRPDVWAKNIQYF. CDR3 coding DNA: TGTGCCAGCAGACCCGATGTGTGGGCCAAAAACATTCAGTACTTC.

This clone was found a few times. V gene TRBV30 combines with J gene TRBJ1-1; D ambiguous. The V gene's germline CDR1 is GTSNPN and CDR2 SVGIG (reference sequence). The germline V and J ends were trimmed by 0 bases and 2 bases, with 10 bases remaining between them. CDR3 size: 14 residues. CDR3 sequence: CAWSVRHLNTEAFF. DNA for the CDR3: TGTGCCTGGAGTGTAAGACACCTTAACACTGAAGCTTTCTTT. Filled out from reference TRBV30 and TRBJ1-1, the complete variable domain reads SQTIHQWPATLVQPVGSPLSLECTVEGTSNPNLYWYRQAAGRGLQLLFYSVGIGQISSEVPQNLSASRPQDRQFILSSKKLLLSDSGFYLCAWSVRHLNTEAFFGQGTRLTVV.

V usage is TRBV30 and J usage is TRBJ1-6; 8 nucleotides align to TRBD1. The CDR3 loop spans 16 amino acids. Germline CDR1 is GTSNPN and CDR2 is SVGIG (reference sequence). V trimming: 0 bases; J trimming: 7 bases; junction bases outside the gene matches: 8. This chain's CDR3 is CAWSVKDRVGNSPLHF. The DNA for the CDR3 is TGTGCCTGGAGTGTTAAGGACAGGGTTGGAAATTCACCCCTCCACTTT.

J is TRBJ1-4 and V is TRBV7-9; D not certain. Deletions cut 1 base from V and 4 bases from J, with 22 bases between. This CDR3 comprises 19 residues. Germline loops: CDR1 SEHNR, CDR2 FQNEAQ (reference sequence). Here the CDR3 DNA reads TGTGCCAGCAGCTTAGGTCCCCCAGCTCAGTCCGTCCGTAATGAAAAACTGTTTTTT. Amino acid sequence: CASSLGPPAQSVRNEKLFF.

This clone was seen a few times. The chain uses TRBV29-1 and TRBJ1-1, with 9 bases aligning to TRBD1. With V trimmed by 6 bases and J by 8 bases, 19 bases remained unmatched. This CDR3 is 16 amino acids long. Germline CDR1 SQVTM, CDR2 ANQGSEA. CDR3 amino acids: CSVLPTDRGAYGEAFF. The DNA of the CDR3 is TGCAGCGTGCTACCCACTGACAGGGGGGCATACGGGGAAGCTTTCTTT.

CDR3 loop: CSAMLSDTQYF. CDR3 bases: TGCAGTGCTATGCTCTCGGATACGCAGTATTTT. The chain couples TRBV20-1 to TRBJ2-3; D remains unclear. V lost 4 bases and J lost 6, with 8 bases in between. The CDR3 runs to 11 residues. The germline V gene encodes CDR1 DFQATT and CDR2 SNEGSKA (reference sequence).

Here the CDR3 reads CASSLMTSGGSNEQFF. CDR3 coding DNA: TGTGCCAGCAGCCTAATGACTAGCGGGGGGTCCAATGAGCAGTTCTTC. V gene TRBV14 combines with J gene TRBJ2-1, with TRBD2 identical over 13 bases. This CDR3 is 16 amino acids long. CDR1 is SGHDN, CDR2 FVKESK, per germline. V shed 4 bases, J shed 6 bases, and the junction held 6 bases outside the gene matches.

The J gene is TRBJ1-1, the V gene TRBV5-1; TRBD1 is a possible D gene (5 bases). Trimming stripped 3 bases from V and 6 bases from J, with 18 bases between. The CDR3 runs 15 residues. Germline V gene lookup returns CDR1 SGHRS and CDR2 YFSETQ. The CDR3 reads CASSSDRGMGAEAFF. DNA for the CDR3: TGCGCCAGCAGCTCGGATCGGGGGATGGGGGCTGAAGCTTTCTTT.

This clone was counted only a few times. The CDR3 does not end in the conserved phenylalanine or tryptophan, so this is likely a read error. V gene TRBV30 combines with J gene TRBJ1-2, with TRBD1 as a possible D gene (6 bases). The CDR3 contains 11 residues. V was trimmed by 0 bases and J by 8 bases, leaving 7 bases between them. The germline V gene encodes CDR1 GTSNPN and CDR2 SVGIG (reference sequence). In nucleotides, the CDR3 is TGTGCCTGGAGTGTAGGGGGGGGCTACACCCTC. Translating it yields CAWSVGGGYTL.

V is TRBV29-1 and J is TRBJ1-1, with TRBD1 matching over 7 bases. Germline CDR1 and CDR2: SQVTM and ANQGSEA. The junction had 7 bases not matched to a gene; V was cut back by 5 bases and J by 4 bases. The CDR3 loop spans 13 amino acids. The DNA for the CDR3 is TGCAGCGTTTCGAGACAGGGATCCACTGAAGCTTTCTTT. Encoded protein: CSVSRQGSTEAFF.

V and J are TRBV30 and TRBJ2-2; no clear D. Trimming stripped 4 bases from V and 6 bases from J, with 9 bases between. CDR1 is GTSNPN, CDR2 SVGIG, per germline (reference sequence). The CDR3 is 12 amino acids. The CDR3 bases are TGTGCCTGGACCAGGTTGGCCGGGGAGCTGTTTTTT. Translation gives CAWTRLAGELFF.

The rearrangement links TRBV5-1 to TRBJ2-7, with 12 bases lining up with TRBD1. V shed 1 base and J 5 bases; nucleotides not matched to a gene: 7. Germline V gene data show CDR1 as SGHRS and CDR2 as YFSETQ. This CDR3 is 16 amino acids long. The CDR3 nucleotides are TGCGCCAGCAGCTTGCTGGGACAGGGGGCCCTGGACGAGCAGTACTTC. This sequence encodes CASSLLGQGALDEQYF.

The V gene is TRBV30, the J gene TRBJ1-6; 8 bases map to TRBD1. V gave up 8 bases and J gave up 8 bases; unmatched junction bases: 14. Germline lookup yields CDR1 GTSNPN and CDR2 SVGIG (reference sequence). This CDR3 has 15 residues. The CDR3 nucleotides read TGTGCCAGTAAAGGCCGGGACAGGAGGGATTCACCCCTCCACTTT. Translated: CASKGRDRRDSPLHF.